The 24 T cell receptor beta chains presented below share a single source sample, sequenced in a study of beta chain features in type 1 diabetes. Expressed TCRB transcripts were sequenced after all isolated RNA was converted to cDNA. Some clones are missing from TCRdb's copy, which holds only in-frame ones; the method was immunoSEQ multiplex PCR. There are tens of thousands of clones in the sample; approximately 49% occur only once, and around 0.25% lies in the top ten. The material sequenced was stem cell memory CD4+ T cells from blood. These receptors originate from a woman under 40 in good health.

The chain couples TRBV7-2 to TRBJ2-3, with 15 bases that match TRBD2. The junction had 3 bases not matched to a gene; V was cut back by 5 bases and J by 3 bases. The CDR3 extends over 16 amino acids. Germline values: CDR1 SGHTA, CDR2 FQGNSA. The CDR3 loop is CASSQGTSGRTDTQYF. As DNA, the CDR3 is TGTGCCAGCAGCCAAGGGACTAGCGGGAGGACAGATACGCAGTATTTT. The whole variable domain, filled in from reference TRBV7-2 and TRBJ2-3, reads GAGVSQSPSNKVTEKGKDVELRCDPISGHTALYWYRQSLGQGLEFLIYFQGNSAPDKSGLPSDRFSAERTGGSVSTLTIQRTQQEDSAVYLCASSQGTSGRTDTQYFGPGTRLTVL.

This chain links TRBV5-5 with TRBJ1-5; D ambiguous. The CDR3 contains 13 residues. CDR1 and CDR2 from the germline V gene are SGHKS and YYEKEE (reference sequence). V was clipped by 7 bases and J by 2 bases, with 10 bases between them. The CDR3, as DNA: TGTGCCAGCGACAAGGGAGGCAATCAGCCCCAGCATTTT. Its translation: CASDKGGNQPQHF.

The rearrangement uses TRBV7-9 and TRBJ1-1, with 8 bases fitting TRBD1. V was clipped by 5 bases and J by 2 bases; unmatched bases: 4. This CDR3 has 14 residues. The germline V gene has CDR1 SEHNR and CDR2 FQNEAQ (reference sequence). This chain's CDR3 is CASSHGTGNTEAFF. CDR3 DNA sequence: TGTGCCAGCAGCCATGGGACAGGAAACACTGAAGCTTTCTTT. The entire variable domain, with the rest obtained from reference TRBV7-9 and TRBJ1-1, is as follows: DTGVSQNPRHKITKRGQNVTFRCDPISEHNRLYWYRQTLGQGPEFLTYFQNEAQLEKSRLLSDRFSAERPKGSFSTLEIQRTEQGDSAMYLCASSHGTGNTEAFFGQGTRLTVV.

This clone appeared a few times. The chain has TRBV28 and TRBJ1-2; D gene uncertain. Trimming stripped 2 bases from V and 4 bases from J, with 5 bases between. In germline, CDR1 is MDHEN, CDR2 SYDVKM. The CDR3 is 12 residues long. The CDR3 protein is CASSLPPYGYTF. The CDR3 DNA reads TGTGCCAGCAGTTTACCTCCCTATGGCTACACCTTC.

V is TRBV28 and J is TRBJ2-7, with TRBD2 matching 11 bases. Germline V gene sequence: CDR1 MDHEN, CDR2 SYDVKM. The CDR3 has 15 amino acids. V was pared by 4 bases and J by 6 bases, with 8 bases of the junction left unmatched. CDR3 in DNA: TGTGCCAGCAGTTCCCCACTAGCGGGAGCTTCCGAGCAGTACTTC. This gives the protein CASSSPLAGASEQYF.

The chain is built from TRBV6-6 and TRBJ2-3, with 7 bases fitting TRBD1. The J segment lost 4 bases and the V segment lost 6 bases, leaving 10 bases of the junction unmatched. CDR1 and CDR2 from the germline V gene are MNHNY and SVGAGI (reference sequence). The CDR3 length is 15 residues. The CDR3 here is CASRTGTVVADTQYF. The CDR3 DNA reads as TGTGCCAGCAGAACCGGGACAGTGGTGGCAGATACGCAGTATTTT.

The chain combines TRBV19 with TRBJ2-5; 7 bases match TRBD2. The ends lost 3 bases at V and 2 bases at J; junction bases unmatched: 6. The CDR3 contains 15 residues. The germline CDR1 and CDR2 sequences are LNHDA and SQIVND (reference sequence). CDR3 sequence reads: CASSITMGGQETQYF. The CDR3 nucleotides read TGTGCCAGTAGTATCACGATGGGGGGGCAAGAGACCCAGTACTTC.

This clone was counted a few times. The chain joins TRBV30 to TRBJ1-2; D ambiguous. V was cut by 1 base and J by 8 bases, with 8 bases left in between. The CDR3 spans 11 residues. Germline V gene lookup returns CDR1 GTSNPN and CDR2 SVGIG (reference sequence). CDR3 DNA: TGTGCCTGGAGTGCCGTGGGCGGCTACACCTTC. Translated: CAWSAVGGYTF.

The rearrangement links TRBV28 to TRBJ1-3; no clear D. The CDR3 has 15 residues. Trimming left V 3 bases short and J 4 bases short, with 13 bases between. The V gene's germline CDR1 is MDHEN and CDR2 SYDVKM. Here the CDR3 reads CASSLESATGNTIYF. In DNA form, the CDR3 reads TGTGCCAGCAGTTTGGAGTCGGCCACGGGAAACACCATATATTTT.

The CDR3 loop is CASSLNYGTGGKNEQYF. Here the CDR3 DNA reads TGTGCCAGCAGTTTAAATTATGGGACAGGGGGGAAAAACGAGCAGTACTTC. This rearrangement joins TRBV27 to TRBJ2-7; TRBD1 matches 11 bases. There are 17 residues in the CDR3. V lost 2 bases to trimming and J lost 5 bases; unmatched junction nucleotides: 11. CDR1 is MNHEY and CDR2 is SMNVEV in the germline V gene (reference sequence).

In its sample, this clone was seen a few times. The V call is TRBV29-1, the J call TRBJ1-2, with a possible D match to TRBD1 (5 bases). The CDR3 totals 14 residues. Germline lookup yields CDR1 SQVTM and CDR2 ANQGSEA. V lost 3 bases, J lost 2 bases, and 13 bases lay in between. The CDR3 region has the DNA TGCAGCGTTGAGATGGGACGGGGGAACTATGGCTACACCTTC. Translation gives CSVEMGRGNYGYTF.

There are a few counts of this clone. The V and J genes are TRBV7-9 and TRBJ1-1; no clear D. The CDR3 length is 13 residues. From germline, CDR1 is SEHNR and CDR2 FQNEAQ (reference sequence). The V end was cut by 3 bases, the J end by 9 bases, with 14 bases between. The CDR3 DNA is TGTGCCAGCAGCTTGAGTCCACAGTACCAAGCTTTCTTT. This codes for CASSLSPQYQAFF.

This clone showed up just a few times. DNA for the CDR3: TGCGCCAGCAGCGTGACTAGCGGGGGCACCGGGGAGCTGTTTTTT. Protein: CASSVTSGGTGELFF. V gene TRBV5-1 combines with J gene TRBJ2-2; 12 positions match TRBD2. The CDR3 consists of 15 residues. The ends lost 4 bases at V and 4 bases at J; junction bases unmatched: 2. Germline V gene lookup returns CDR1 SGHRS and CDR2 YFSETQ.

The V gene is TRBV27, the J gene TRBJ2-1, with 8 bases that match TRBD1. Germline CDR1 reads MNHEY; CDR2 reads SMNVEV (reference sequence). The CDR3 contains 15 residues. The V gene end was trimmed by 7 bases and the J gene end by 3 bases; junction bases not matched to a gene: 8. CDR3 amino acids: CASTMGDRNYNEQFF. Written as DNA, the CDR3 is TGTGCCAGCACCATGGGGGACAGGAACTACAATGAGCAGTTCTTC.

V gene TRBV5-4 combines with J gene TRBJ2-2, with 7 bases aligning to TRBD1. Looked up from germline, CDR1 is SGHNT and CDR2 is YYREEE (reference sequence). V shed 4 bases, J shed 1 base, and the junction held 7 bases outside the gene matches. The CDR3 runs to 16 residues. The CDR3 spells CASSRTGEKNTGELFF. CDR3 DNA: TGTGCCAGCAGCCGAACAGGGGAAAAGAACACCGGGGAGCTGTTTTTT.

The chain recombines TRBV7-3 with TRBJ2-1; 13 nucleotides match TRBD2. CDR3 length equals 15 residues. Germline V gene data show CDR1 as SGHTA and CDR2 as FQGTGA. Trimming took 5 bases from V and 12 from J; bases not matched to a gene: 10. The CDR3 DNA reads as TGTGCCAGCAGCCCACTAGCGGGGGGGGCCTTTCGGCAGTTCTTC. The encoded protein is CASSPLAGGAFRQFF.

This clone was detected a few times. This chain links TRBV29-1 with TRBJ1-1; 7 bases are shared with TRBD1. The CDR3 has 13 amino acids. Germline CDR1 and CDR2: SQVTM and ANQGSEA. This chain's CDR3 is CRPATGPNTEAFF. Here the CDR3 DNA reads TGCAGACCTGCGACAGGGCCGAACACTGAAGCTTTCTTT.

This clone turned up a few times. The chain links TRBV5-1 to TRBJ2-1; the D gene is possibly TRBD2 (5 bases). This CDR3 is built from 15 residues. The germline CDR1 and CDR2 sequences are SGHRS and YFSETQ. The V gene lost 4 bases and the J gene lost 2 bases, with 13 bases spanning the gap. The CDR3 nucleotides are TGCGCCAGCAGCCCCCGCGAGGGAGCCTACAATGAGCAGTTCTTC. Translated: CASSPREGAYNEQFF.

This chain links TRBV7-3 with TRBJ2-1; the D gene is possibly TRBD1 (5 bases). V gave up 5 bases and J gave up 8 bases, with 22 bases separating them. Germline V gene data show CDR1 as SGHTA and CDR2 as FQGTGA. This CDR3 region has 16 residues. This CDR3 reads CASSSQGGSTVYEQFF. In nucleotides, the CDR3 is TGTGCCAGCAGCAGCCAGGGCGGATCGACGGTCTATGAGCAGTTCTTC. Together with reference TRBV7-3 and TRBJ2-1, the CDR3 gives the full variable domain: GAGVSQTPSNKVTEKGKYVELRCDPISGHTALYWYRQSLGQGPEFLIYFQGTGAADDSGLPNDRFFAVRPEGSVSTLKIQRTERGDSAVYLCASSSQGGSTVYEQFFGPGTRLTVL.

In this sample, this clone turned up a few times. Other DNA sequences in the same sample also yield this CDR3. The chain is built from TRBV18 and TRBJ2-7; 11 bases are a match to TRBD1. Unmatched junction bases numbered 3, after V lost 4 bases and J lost 4 bases. The germline V gene has CDR1 KGHSH and CDR2 LQKENI. The CDR3 covers 14 residues. In DNA form, the CDR3 reads TGTGCCAGCTCACGAGGACAGGGGGCTTACGAGCAGTACTTC. Amino acids: CASSRGQGAYEQYF.

The chain couples TRBV27 to TRBJ2-2; D call uncertain. CDR3 size: 15 residues. The V gene's germline CDR1 is MNHEY and CDR2 SMNVEV (reference sequence). Between the trimmed V and J ends, which lost 6 bases and 4 bases, there was a span of 15 bases. For the CDR3, the DNA is TGTGCCAGCAGCCTAAACCGACTCGTCACCGGGGAGCTGTTTTTT. Translation: CASSLNRLVTGELFF.

This chain joins TRBV11-1 and TRBJ2-4; 8 nucleotides line up with TRBD1. CDR1 is SGHAT and CDR2 is FQDESV in the germline V gene (reference sequence). This CDR3 region has 15 residues. J gave up 1 base and V 5 bases, and 4 bases lay outside the gene matches. The CDR3 nucleotides are TGTGCCAGCAGCGTAACAGGGGGTGCCAAAAACATTCAGTACTTC. Amino acid sequence: CASSVTGGAKNIQYF.

This clone has a handful of counts. The CDR3 DNA sequence: TGTGCCAGCTCCTCGGCGGCAGGGGGACCTGAAGCTTTCTTT. It codes for CASSSAAGGPEAFF. The chain joins TRBV18 to TRBJ1-1, with 7 bases that match TRBD1. V was clipped by 6 bases and J by 6 bases; unmatched bases: 10. The germline V gene encodes CDR1 KGHSH and CDR2 LQKENI. The CDR3 is 14 amino acids.

The rearrangement links TRBV6-6 to TRBJ2-7, with D perhaps matching TRBD2 (6 bases). Germline V gene sequence: CDR1 MNHNY, CDR2 SVGAGI (reference sequence). The CDR3 spans 15 residues. The germline V and J ends were trimmed by 6 bases and 6 bases, with 21 bases remaining between them. In nucleotides, the CDR3 is TGTGCCAGCAGCCTCCCCCCGACTAGGGCGGGCGAGCAGTACTTC. The encoded protein is CASSLPPTRAGEQYF.